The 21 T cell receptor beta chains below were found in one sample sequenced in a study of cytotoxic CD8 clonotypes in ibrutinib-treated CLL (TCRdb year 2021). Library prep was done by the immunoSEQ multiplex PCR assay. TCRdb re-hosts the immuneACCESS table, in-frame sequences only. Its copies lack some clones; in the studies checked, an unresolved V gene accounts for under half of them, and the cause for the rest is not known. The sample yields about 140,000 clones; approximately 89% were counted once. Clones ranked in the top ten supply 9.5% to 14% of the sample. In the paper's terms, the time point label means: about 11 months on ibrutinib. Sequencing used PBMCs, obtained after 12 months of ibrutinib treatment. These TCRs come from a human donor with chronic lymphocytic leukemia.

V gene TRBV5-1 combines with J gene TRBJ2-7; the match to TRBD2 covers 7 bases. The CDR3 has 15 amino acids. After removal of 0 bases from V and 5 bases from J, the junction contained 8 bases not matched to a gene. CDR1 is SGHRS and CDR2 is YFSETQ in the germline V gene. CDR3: CASSLDLGRIDEQYF. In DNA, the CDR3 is TGCGCCAGCAGCTTGGATCTCGGGAGGATTGACGAGCAGTACTTC.

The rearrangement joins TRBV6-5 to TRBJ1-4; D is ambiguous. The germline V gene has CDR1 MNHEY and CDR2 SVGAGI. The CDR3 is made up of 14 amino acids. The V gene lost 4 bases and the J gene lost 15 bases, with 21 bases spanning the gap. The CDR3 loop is CASSFSPVLSLLFF. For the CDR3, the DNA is TGTGCCAGCAGTTTTTCCCCAGTATTGAGCCTCTTGTTTTTT.

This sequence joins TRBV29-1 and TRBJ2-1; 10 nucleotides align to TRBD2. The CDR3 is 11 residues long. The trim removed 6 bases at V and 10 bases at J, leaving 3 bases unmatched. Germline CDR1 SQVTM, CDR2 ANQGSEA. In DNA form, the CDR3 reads TGCAGCGTGAAACTAGCGGGAGAGCAGTTCTTC. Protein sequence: CSVKLAGEQFF.

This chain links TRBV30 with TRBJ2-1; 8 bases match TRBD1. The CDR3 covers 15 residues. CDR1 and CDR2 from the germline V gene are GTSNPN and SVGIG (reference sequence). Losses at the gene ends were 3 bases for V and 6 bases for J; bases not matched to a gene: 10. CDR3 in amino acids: CAWSHSGTGLNEQFF. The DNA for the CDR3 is TGTGCCTGGAGCCACTCCGGGACAGGACTCAATGAGCAGTTCTTC.

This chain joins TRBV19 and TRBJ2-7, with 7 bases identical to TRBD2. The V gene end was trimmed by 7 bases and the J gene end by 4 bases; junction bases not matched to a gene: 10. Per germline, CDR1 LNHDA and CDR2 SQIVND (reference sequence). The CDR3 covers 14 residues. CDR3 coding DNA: TGTGCCAGTACCCCCGGCGGGAGCGGATACGAGCAGTACTTC. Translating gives CASTPGGSGYEQYF.

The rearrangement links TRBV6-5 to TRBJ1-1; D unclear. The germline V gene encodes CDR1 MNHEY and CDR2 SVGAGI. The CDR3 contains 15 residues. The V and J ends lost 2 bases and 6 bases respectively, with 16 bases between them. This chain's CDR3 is CASSYRPNRPPEAFF. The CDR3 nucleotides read TGTGCCAGCAGTTACCGACCCAATAGGCCCCCTGAAGCTTTCTTT.

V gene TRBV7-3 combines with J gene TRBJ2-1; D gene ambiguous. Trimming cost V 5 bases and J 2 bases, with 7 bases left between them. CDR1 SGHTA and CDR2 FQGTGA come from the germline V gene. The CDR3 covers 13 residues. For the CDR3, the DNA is TGTGCCAGCAGCACCGAGGCCTACAATGAGCAGTTCTTC. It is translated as CASSTEAYNEQFF.

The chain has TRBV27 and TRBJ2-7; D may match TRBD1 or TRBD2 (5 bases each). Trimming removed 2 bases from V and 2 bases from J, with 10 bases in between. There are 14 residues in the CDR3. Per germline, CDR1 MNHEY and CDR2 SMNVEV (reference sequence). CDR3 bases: TGTGCCAGCAGTTTAGGGGGTAACCCCTACGAGCAGTACTTC. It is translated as CASSLGGNPYEQYF.

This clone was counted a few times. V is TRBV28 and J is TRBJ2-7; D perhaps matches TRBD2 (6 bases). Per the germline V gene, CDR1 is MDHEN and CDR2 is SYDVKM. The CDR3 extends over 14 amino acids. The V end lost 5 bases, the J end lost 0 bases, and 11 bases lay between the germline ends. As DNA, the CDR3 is TGTGCCAGCAGTCGCTTGACTAGCTCCTACGAGCAGTACTTC. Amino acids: CASSRLTSSYEQYF. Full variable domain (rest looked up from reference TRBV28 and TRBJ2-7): DVKVTQSSRYLVKRTGEKVFLECVQDMDHENMFWYRQDPGLGLRLIYFSYDVKMKEKGDIPEGYSVSREKKERFSLILESASTNQTSMYLCASSRLTSSYEQYFGPGTRLTVT.

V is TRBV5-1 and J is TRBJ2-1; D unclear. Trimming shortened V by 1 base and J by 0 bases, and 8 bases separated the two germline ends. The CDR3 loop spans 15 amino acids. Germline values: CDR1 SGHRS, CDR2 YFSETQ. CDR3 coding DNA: TGCGCCAGCAGCTTGATCCCTGGCTCCTACAATGAGCAGTTCTTC. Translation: CASSLIPGSYNEQFF.

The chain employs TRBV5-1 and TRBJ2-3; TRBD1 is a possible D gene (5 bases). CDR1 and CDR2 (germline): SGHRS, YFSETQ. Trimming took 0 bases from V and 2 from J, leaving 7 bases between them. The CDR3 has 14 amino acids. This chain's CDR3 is CASSLETATDTQYF. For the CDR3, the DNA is TGCGCCAGCAGCTTGGAGACAGCCACAGATACGCAGTATTTT.

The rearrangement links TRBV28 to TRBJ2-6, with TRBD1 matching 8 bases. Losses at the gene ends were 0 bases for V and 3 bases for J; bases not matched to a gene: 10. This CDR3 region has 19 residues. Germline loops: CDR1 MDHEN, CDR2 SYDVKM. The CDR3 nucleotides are TGTGCCAGCAGTTTATGGGCTCAGGACAGGGAGAGTGGGGCCAACGTCCTGACTTTC. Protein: CASSLWAQDRESGANVLTF. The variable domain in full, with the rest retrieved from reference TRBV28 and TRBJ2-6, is DVKVTQSSRYLVKRTGEKVFLECVQDMDHENMFWYRQDPGLGLRLIYFSYDVKMKEKGDIPEGYSVSREKKERFSLILESASTNQTSMYLCASSLWAQDRESGANVLTFGAGSRLTVL.

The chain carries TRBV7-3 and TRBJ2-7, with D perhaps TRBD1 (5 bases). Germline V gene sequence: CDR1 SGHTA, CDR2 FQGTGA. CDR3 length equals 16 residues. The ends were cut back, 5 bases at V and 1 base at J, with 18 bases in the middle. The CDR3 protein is CASSVNQGSSSYEQYF. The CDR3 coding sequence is TGTGCCAGCAGCGTAAATCAGGGTTCTAGTTCCTACGAGCAGTACTTC.

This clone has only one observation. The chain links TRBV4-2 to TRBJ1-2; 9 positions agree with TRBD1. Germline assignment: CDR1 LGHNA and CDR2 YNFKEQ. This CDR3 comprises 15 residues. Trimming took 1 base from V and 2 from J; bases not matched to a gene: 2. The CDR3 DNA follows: TGTGCCAGCAGCCAAGGGACAGGGGAGAACTATGGCTACACCTTC. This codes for CASSQGTGENYGYTF.

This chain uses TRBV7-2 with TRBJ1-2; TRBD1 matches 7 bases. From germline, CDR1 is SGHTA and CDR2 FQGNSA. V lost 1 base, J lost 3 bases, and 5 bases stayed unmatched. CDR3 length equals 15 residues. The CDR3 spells CASSLVTGADYGYTF. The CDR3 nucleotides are TGTGCCAGCAGCTTAGTCACAGGGGCCGACTATGGCTACACCTTC.

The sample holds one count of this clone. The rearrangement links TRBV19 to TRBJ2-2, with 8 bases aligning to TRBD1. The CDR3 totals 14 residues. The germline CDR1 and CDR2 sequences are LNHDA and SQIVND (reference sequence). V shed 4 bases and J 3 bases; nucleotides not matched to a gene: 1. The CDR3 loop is CASSTGQDTGELFF. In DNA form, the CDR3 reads TGTGCCAGTAGTACGGGACAGGACACCGGGGAGCTGTTTTTT.

CDR3 sequence: CASSISGSGQETQYF. The CDR3 nucleotides read TGTGCCAGTAGTATTTCAGGGAGCGGGCAAGAGACCCAGTACTTC. The V and J genes are TRBV19 and TRBJ2-5; TRBD2 might be the D (6 bases). Trimming cost V 3 bases and J 2 bases, with 13 bases left between them. The germline V gene encodes CDR1 LNHDA and CDR2 SQIVND (reference sequence). This CDR3 contains 15 residues.

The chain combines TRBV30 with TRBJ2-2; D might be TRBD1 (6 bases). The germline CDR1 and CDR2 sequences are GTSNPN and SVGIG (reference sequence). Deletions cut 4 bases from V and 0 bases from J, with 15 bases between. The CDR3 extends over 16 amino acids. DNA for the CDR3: TGTGCCTGGACCCGGGACATACAAGCGAACACCGGGGAGCTGTTTTTT. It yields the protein CAWTRDIQANTGELFF.

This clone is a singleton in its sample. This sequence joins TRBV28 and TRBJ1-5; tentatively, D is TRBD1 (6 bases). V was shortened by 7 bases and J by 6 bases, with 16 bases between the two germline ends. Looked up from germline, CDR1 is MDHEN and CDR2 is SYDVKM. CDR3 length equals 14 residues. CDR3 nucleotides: TGTGCCAGCATTAAGGGTTGGGGGCTTCAGCCCCAGCATTTT. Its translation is CASIKGWGLQPQHF. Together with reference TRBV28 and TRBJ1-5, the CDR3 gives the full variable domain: DVKVTQSSRYLVKRTGEKVFLECVQDMDHENMFWYRQDPGLGLRLIYFSYDVKMKEKGDIPEGYSVSREKKERFSLILESASTNQTSMYLCASIKGWGLQPQHFGDGTRLSIL.

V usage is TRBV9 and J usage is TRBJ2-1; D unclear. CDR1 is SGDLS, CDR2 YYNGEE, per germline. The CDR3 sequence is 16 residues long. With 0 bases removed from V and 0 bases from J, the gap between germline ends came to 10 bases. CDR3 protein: CASSVVGASSYNEQFF. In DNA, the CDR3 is TGTGCCAGCAGCGTAGTGGGCGCAAGCTCCTACAATGAGCAGTTCTTC.

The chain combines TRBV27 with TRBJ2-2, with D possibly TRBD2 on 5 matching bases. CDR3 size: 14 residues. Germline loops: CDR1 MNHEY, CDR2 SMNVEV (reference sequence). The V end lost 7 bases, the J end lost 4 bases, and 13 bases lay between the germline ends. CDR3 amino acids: CASKREQLTGELFF. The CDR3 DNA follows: TGTGCCAGCAAGAGGGAACAACTCACCGGGGAGCTGTTTTTT.